Listed below are T cell receptor beta chains from one sample, sequenced in a study of cytomegalovirus exposure and HLA in healthy donors. Sequencing used immunoSEQ multiplex PCR; TCRdb keeps in-frame clones, though not all of them. The top ten hold roughly 8.6% of the sample, which has about 120,000 clones, 50% to 80% seen once. Sequenced material: PBMCs. The receptors here all came from a woman aged 40-49 years in good health and CMV-seropositive. The CDR3 runs from the conserved cysteine through the conserved F or W.

>TRBV27
CASSLSGGQGTYEQYF
>TRBV7-8
CASSLALGRPGEQYF
>TRBV19
CASSIDRMNTEAFF
>TRBV29-1
CSVRPGQDYNEQFF
>TRBV18
CASSRGTGGYEQYF
>TRBV18
CASSPQQDTGELFF
>TRBV10-2
CASRPGSGETQYF
>TRBV19
CASSPQLAGVQQETQYF
>TRBV2
CASRADRADGYTF
>TRBV7-2
CASILGAGGGAHEQFF
>TRBV4-2
CASSQDEELAGDWGADTQYF
>TRBV5-1
CASSLTRTGEAFF
>TRBV15
CATSRDGQNEKLFF
>TRBV14
CASSQEGQRINNEQFF
>TRBV5-1
CASSEPGQGYEQYF
>TRBV5-8
CASSGRTGSGSGEQYF
>TRBV18
CASSGTGGLSYEQYF
>TRBV19
CASSIAHTSKEAFF
>TRBV6-6
CASRSGQDSYEQYF
>TRBV6-5
CASSYSRVTEQYF
>TRBV9
CASSSEDRAGNTIYF
>TRBV6-6
CASRLEGTGGLYGYTF
>TRBV9
CASSVGGSMNTEAFF
>TRBV5-3
CARSLSGLAGEPYEQYF
>TRBV2
CASRPTASTDTQYF
>TRBV5-6
CASSLGIGGGPNEQFF
>TRBV10-3
CAINVRDRENSPLHF
>TRBV19
CASGRTGGTEAFF
>TRBV9
CASSVERGDTQYF
>TRBV10-1
CASRRANTGELFF
>TRBV28
CASSLPQDYGYTF
>TRBV19
CASSITRGELFF
>TRBV30
CACRTGYGYTF
>TRBV29-1
CSVADRGHGYTF
>TRBV6-5
CASSPQGTEAFF
>TRBV9
CASSSEGETQYF
>TRBV6-5
CASSYSTGAGNTIYF
>TRBV30
CAWSRGAVGGYYGYTF
>TRBV6-6
CASSRAGATAYEQYF
>TRBV7-6
CVSSLGTGGTEAFF
>TRBV7-2
CASSFGTVTYEQYF
>TRBV6-5
CASTNAGLGTEAFF
>TRBV30
CAWSNRGGSPLHF
>TRBV27
CASSLDKSSYNEQFF
>TRBV4-1
CASSQVGTGQNIQYF
>TRBV6-6
CASSSKTGTNEQFF
>TRBV7-9
CASSLAQGYEQYF
>TRBV6-5
CASRPGQGNGYTF
>TRBV1
CTSSQDLAREEDNEQFF
>TRBV2
CASSEWASGGDTDTQYF
>TRBV28
CASRAMNEKLFF
>TRBV5-4
CASSLDMNTEAFF